A single sample is the source of the 21 T cell receptor beta chains below, sequenced in a study of blood T cells in healthy people across ages. A second PCR, run for roughly 6 to 11 cycles, used a sample-barcoded 5' primer plus a J-beta primer mix. TCRdb processed the 5' RACE reads anew with MiXCR; each CDR3 protein has one entry. Of over 500,000 distinct CDR3 sequences in the sample, 52% are singletons; the top ten hold about 13%. The sequenced sample consisted of blood. The receptor set was obtained from a woman at least 80 years old in good health.

This clonotype was detected ten times or more. This rearrangement joins TRBV5-6 to TRBJ2-1; tentatively, D is TRBD1 (5 bases). The CDR3 extends over 12 amino acids. Germline lookup yields CDR1 SGHDT and CDR2 YYEEEE. The ends were cut back, 4 bases at V and 5 bases at J, with 7 bases in the middle. The CDR3: CASSLQDNEQFF. CDR3 sequence (DNA): TGTGCCAGCAGCCTACAGGACAATGAGCAGTTCTTC.

This chain joins TRBV5-1 and TRBJ2-1; 7 bases match TRBD2. Germline loops: CDR1 SGHRS, CDR2 YFSETQ. V lost 4 bases to trimming and J lost 0 bases; unmatched junction nucleotides: 4. The CDR3 runs to 15 residues. Written as DNA, the CDR3 is TGCGCCAGCAGCGCGCTAGCGGTCTCCTACAATGAGCAGTTCTTC. Protein: CASSALAVSYNEQFF.

As for this clonotype: An end of the junction differs from the germline gene, which may be a read error. The chain is built from TRBV11-1 and TRBJ2-1, with D hard to call. The germline CDR1 and CDR2 sequences are SGHAT and FQDESV (reference sequence). This CDR3 comprises 12 residues. In nucleotides, the CDR3 is TGTACCAGCAGCTTTGGCCGCTGGGAGCAGTTCTTC. Its translation: CTSSFGRWEQFF. The variable domain in full, completed from reference TRBV11-1 and TRBJ2-1, reads EAEVAQSPRYKITEKSQAVAFWCDPISGHATLYWYRQILGQGPELLVQFQDESVVDDSQLPKDRFSAERLKGVDSTLKIQPAELGDSAMYLCTSSFGRWEQFFGPGTRLTVL.

This rearrangement joins TRBV6-5 to TRBJ1-5; D possibly corresponds to TRBD2 (6 bases). The J call is doubtful: the DNA matches TRBJ2-3 better. This CDR3 spans 15 amino acids. Germline V gene sequence: CDR1 MNHEY, CDR2 SVGAGI. The CDR3 sequence is CASTPLASGGDTQYF. In DNA form, the CDR3 reads TGTGCCAGCACCCCTCTCGCGTCCGGGGGAGATACGCAGTATTTT.

Ten or more counts support this clonotype. This sequence joins TRBV3-1 and TRBJ2-3; 9 bases are a match to TRBD2. Germline V gives CDR1 LGHDT, CDR2 YNNKEL (reference sequence). The CDR3 is 16 residues long. Trimming took 4 bases from V and 6 from J; bases not matched to a gene: 11. The CDR3 DNA reads as TGTGCCAGCAGCCCGTCTCTAGCGGGGAAAATTGATACGCAGTATTTT. This codes for CASSPSLAGKIDTQYF.

This chain links TRBV20-1 with TRBJ2-1; tentative D call: TRBD2 (6 bases). This CDR3 comprises 12 residues. Germline CDR1 and CDR2: DFQATT and SNEGSKA (reference sequence). Trimming shortened V by 5 bases and J by 5 bases, and 10 bases separated the two germline ends. The CDR3 bases are TGCAGTGCTGGGGGGAGCCACAATGAGCAGTTCTTC. Translation gives CSAGGSHNEQFF.

Many counts were recorded for this clonotype. The chain recombines TRBV27 with TRBJ2-3; possibly TRBD1 or TRBD2 for D (5 bases each). Between the trimmed V and J ends, which lost 3 bases and 12 bases, there was a span of 19 bases. Looked up from germline, CDR1 is MNHEY and CDR2 is SMNVEV (reference sequence). This CDR3 is built from 14 residues. The CDR3 loop reads CASSFFGAGVSQYF. CDR3 nucleotide sequence: TGTGCCAGCAGTTTCTTCGGGGCGGGTGTCTCACAGTATTTT.

The chain combines TRBV9 with TRBJ2-3; D remains unclear. The V gene's germline CDR1 is SGDLS and CDR2 YYNGEE. The CDR3 runs to 14 residues. V was shortened by 2 bases and J by 0 bases, with 7 bases between the two germline ends. The CDR3 DNA reads TGTGCCAGCAGCGTCGGGCCTAGCACAGATACGCAGTATTTT. Amino acid sequence: CASSVGPSTDTQYF.

This clonotype was detected a few times. The chain has TRBV6-6 and TRBJ1-5; 9 bases fit TRBD1. From germline, CDR1 is MNHNY and CDR2 SVGAGI (reference sequence). V lost 6 bases and J lost 2; bases outside the gene matches: 11. CDR3 length equals 17 residues. The CDR3 spells CASRPGQGDVGNQPQHF. CDR3 coding DNA: TGTGCCAGCAGACCGGGACAGGGAGATGTGGGCAATCAGCCCCAGCATTTT.

This clonotype was observed at least ten times. This chain joins TRBV5-1 and TRBJ2-1; no definite D call. The CDR3 is 13 amino acids. With 0 bases removed from V and 9 bases from J, the gap between germline ends came to 10 bases. Germline CDR1 reads SGHRS; CDR2 reads YFSETQ. CDR3 in amino acids: CASSLDIVAEQFF. DNA of the CDR3: TGCGCCAGCAGCTTGGATATCGTCGCTGAGCAGTTCTTC.

Regarding this clonotype: A much larger clone lies a single base off, so this may be a read error. V gene TRBV14 combines with J gene TRBJ2-1, with 7 bases lining up with TRBD2. J was trimmed by 4 bases and V by 0 bases; bases with no gene match: 12. Germline V CDR1 and CDR2: SGHDN, FVKESK. The CDR3 is 18 residues long. The CDR3 region has the DNA TGTGCCAGCAGCCAAGATTGGTTGGGGGGGAAAGGATACAATGAGCAGTTCTTC. Its translation: CASSQDWLGGKGYNEQFF.

The chain couples TRBV29-1 to TRBJ2-1; D may be TRBD2 (7 bases). There are 16 residues in the CDR3. The V end was cut by 0 bases, the J end by 2 bases, with 14 bases between. Germline V gene data show CDR1 as SQVTM and CDR2 as ANQGSEA. As DNA, the CDR3 is TGCAGCGTTGAAGAAGGAGGGGGGGGAACCTACAATGAGCAGTTCTTC. This codes for CSVEEGGGGTYNEQFF.

In its sample, this clonotype was seen once. V and J are TRBV5-1 and TRBJ1-6, with TRBD1 as a possible D gene (6 bases). Per germline, CDR1 SGHRS and CDR2 YFSETQ. The CDR3 contains 14 residues. Trimming shortened V by 0 bases and J by 8 bases, and 9 bases separated the two germline ends. The CDR3 DNA follows: TGCGCCAGCAGCTTGGGCGGACAGTATTCACCCCTCCACTTT. It yields the protein CASSLGGQYSPLHF.

The chain has TRBV6-5 and TRBJ2-7, with 7 bases matching TRBD1. The J call may be incorrect, as the DNA end agrees better with TRBJ2-5. Germline values: CDR1 MNHEY, CDR2 SVGAGI. The CDR3 is 15 amino acids. The CDR3 bases are TGTGCCAGCAGTTACTCGATGGGACAGAGGGAGACCCAGTACTTC. It encodes CASSYSMGQRETQYF.

About this clonotype itself: A read error may explain this, as a much larger clone is one base away. V and J are TRBV5-1 and TRBJ2-7, with 11 bases that match TRBD2. Looked up from germline, CDR1 is SGHRS and CDR2 is YFSETQ. V lost 4 bases and J lost 7; bases outside the gene matches: 22. This CDR3 has 19 amino acids. The CDR3 sequence is CASSDPSGGSLSSYNEQYF. In DNA form, the CDR3 reads TGCGCCAGCAGCGATCCTAGCGGGGGGTCCTTAAGCTCCTACAATGAGCAGTACTTC.

This chain connects TRBV10-3 to TRBJ2-4; 10 bases agree with TRBD1. This CDR3 region has 14 residues. The V gene's germline CDR1 is ENHRY and CDR2 SYGVKD. The junction had 6 bases not matched to a gene; V was cut back by 6 bases and J by 7 bases. This chain's CDR3 is CAISTPGQGNIQYF. The CDR3 coding sequence is TGTGCCATCAGCACACCGGGACAGGGGAACATTCAGTACTTC.

There are many counts of this clonotype. This chain uses TRBV5-6 with TRBJ1-2, with no clear D. The germline gives CDR1 SGHDT, CDR2 YYEEEE. CDR3 length: 15 amino acids. V lost 1 base, J lost 3 bases, and 13 bases lay in between. As DNA, the CDR3 is TGTGCCAGCAGCTTGCGGGGTGCCGCCTACTATGGCTACACCTTC. Translating it yields CASSLRGAAYYGYTF.

The rearrangement uses TRBV7-8 and TRBJ2-3; no clear D gene. In germline, CDR1 is SGHVS, CDR2 FQNEAQ. The V gene lost 5 bases and the J gene lost 6 bases, with 18 bases spanning the gap. This CDR3 region has 15 residues. Written as DNA, the CDR3 is TGTGCCAGCAGCCCCCTCTTGGCCCGCAGGGATACGCAGTATTTT. This sequence encodes CASSPLLARRDTQYF.

The chain uses TRBV11-2 and TRBJ2-5; D not certain. This CDR3 has 14 residues. Germline CDR1 and CDR2: SGHAT and FQNNGV. V was clipped by 5 bases and J by 4 bases, with 14 bases between them. CDR3 sequence (DNA): TGTGCCAGCAGCCCAATATACGAAGGAGAGACCCAGTACTTC. Translating gives CASSPIYEGETQYF.

Many counts were recorded for this clonotype. CDR3 sequence (DNA): TGTGCCAGCCGACCGCGGACTAGCGGAAGGTACAATGAGCAGTTCTTC. Its protein product is CASRPRTSGRYNEQFF. The chain has TRBV12-3 or TRBV12-4 and TRBJ2-1; 10 positions match TRBD2. The CDR3 has 16 residues. The junction had 11 bases not matched to a gene; V was cut back by 8 bases and J by 4 bases.

A word on this clonotype: One junction end disagrees with the germline gene, perhaps due to a read error. J is TRBJ2-1 and V is TRBV20-1, with D tentatively TRBD2 (6 bases). This CDR3 is 13 amino acids long. Germline loops: CDR1 DFQATT, CDR2 SNEGSKA (reference sequence). The CDR3, as DNA: TGCAGCGCTAACGGGGGTCAGTACAATGAGCAGTTCTTC. Protein: CSANGGQYNEQFF.